The clone carrying this T cell receptor (beta chain) appeared a few times. The CDR3 is 16 residues long. CDR1 and CDR2 (germline): SQVTM, ANQGSEA. The V end was cut by 3 bases, the J end by 0 bases, with 15 bases between. This entry belongs to a study of T cells after yellow fever vaccination. MiXCR was run by TCRdb on the 5' RACE reads, yielding one entry per CDR3 protein. The sample has 300,000 to 400,000 distinct CDR3 sequences, approximately 8% seen once. Sequencing was performed on PBMCs, taken about 49 days after the first yellow fever vaccination. This clonotype was sampled from a man between 18 and 35 years old who received the YFV17D yellow fever vaccine. The V and J genes are TRBV29-1 and TRBJ2-1; D call uncertain. The DNA of the CDR3 is TGCAGCGTTGAGAAATTCTACACTCGCTCCTACAATGAGCAGTTCTTC. Translation gives CSVEKFYTRSYNEQFF.